One and the same sample provided the 4 T cell receptor beta chains below, sequenced in a study of early T cells in non-severe SARS-CoV-2 infection. TCRdb used MiXCR to reprocess the 5' RACE reads, holding one entry per CDR3 protein. The sample carries around 50,000 distinct CDR3 sequences, about 4.2% recorded once. The sequenced sample consisted of whole blood. The origin of the receptors is an adult who was a healthcare worker with PCR-confirmed SARS-CoV-2 infection or an uninfected control (not recorded which).

This clonotype has ten or more counts. V usage is TRBV7-9 and J usage is TRBJ1-2; D call uncertain. Per germline, CDR1 SEHNR and CDR2 FQNEAQ (reference sequence). Between the trimmed V and J ends, which lost 5 bases and 1 base, there was a span of 8 bases. The CDR3 has 13 amino acids. The chain's CDR3 is CASSPRDNYGYTF. CDR3 bases: TGTGCCAGCAGCCCAAGGGATAACTATGGCTACACCTTC.

This clonotype was counted only a few times. The chain uses TRBV10-3 and TRBJ2-2; no firm D call. Germline V gene data show CDR1 as ENHRY and CDR2 as SYGVKD. Trimming removed 7 bases at V and 2 bases at J, with 11 bases between. CDR3 size: 14 residues. The CDR3 sequence: CAITPSGNTGELFF. The CDR3 DNA follows: TGTGCCATCACGCCTTCAGGAAACACCGGGGAGCTGTTTTTT.

Here the CDR3 reads CASSPQPQTDSYEQYF. The CDR3 DNA follows: TGTGCCAGCAGCCCCCAACCACAGACAGACTCCTACGAGCAGTACTTC. The V and J genes are TRBV9 and TRBJ2-7, with D possibly TRBD1 on 5 matching bases. This CDR3 has 16 residues. The V end lost 4 bases, the J end lost 0 bases, and 17 bases lay between the germline ends. The germline CDR1 and CDR2 sequences are SGDLS and YYNGEE.

Ten or more counts support this clonotype. V is TRBV28 and J is TRBJ1-6; 8 nucleotides agree with TRBD1. Germline CDR1 and CDR2: MDHEN and SYDVKM. The CDR3 is 16 residues long. V lost 5 bases, J lost 3 bases, and 6 bases stayed unmatched. The CDR3 DNA sequence: TGTGCCAGCAGTCGGACCGGGACAGGCTATAATTCACCCCTCCACTTT. Its translation is CASSRTGTGYNSPLHF.